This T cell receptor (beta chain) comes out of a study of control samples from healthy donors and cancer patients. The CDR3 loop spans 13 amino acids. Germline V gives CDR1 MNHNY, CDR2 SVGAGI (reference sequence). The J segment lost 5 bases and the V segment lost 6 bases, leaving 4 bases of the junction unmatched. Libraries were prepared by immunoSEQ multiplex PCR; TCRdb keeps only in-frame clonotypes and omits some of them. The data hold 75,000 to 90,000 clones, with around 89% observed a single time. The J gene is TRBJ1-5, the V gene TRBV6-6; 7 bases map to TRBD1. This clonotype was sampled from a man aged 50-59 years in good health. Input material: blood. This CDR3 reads CASRPDRDQPQHF. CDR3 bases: TGTGCCAGCAGACCCGACAGGGATCAGCCCCAGCATTTT.